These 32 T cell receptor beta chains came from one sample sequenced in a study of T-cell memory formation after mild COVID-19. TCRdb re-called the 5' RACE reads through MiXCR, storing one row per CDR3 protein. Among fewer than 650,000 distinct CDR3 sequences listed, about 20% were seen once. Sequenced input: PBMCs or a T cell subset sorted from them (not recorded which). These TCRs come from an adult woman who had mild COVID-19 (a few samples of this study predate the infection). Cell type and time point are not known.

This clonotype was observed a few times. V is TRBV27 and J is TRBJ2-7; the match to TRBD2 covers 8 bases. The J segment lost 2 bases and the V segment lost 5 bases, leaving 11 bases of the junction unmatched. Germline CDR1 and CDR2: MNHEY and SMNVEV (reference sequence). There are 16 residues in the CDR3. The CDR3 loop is CASSPAGTSGTYEQYF. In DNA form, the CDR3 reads TGTGCCAGCAGTCCCGCCGGTACTAGCGGTACCTACGAGCAGTACTTC.

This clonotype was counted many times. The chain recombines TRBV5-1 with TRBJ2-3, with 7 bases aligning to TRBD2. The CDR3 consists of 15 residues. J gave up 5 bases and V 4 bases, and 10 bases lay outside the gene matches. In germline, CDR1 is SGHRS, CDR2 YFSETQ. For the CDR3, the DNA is TGCGCCAGCAGCCCCCGCGGCGGGGGAGGAGATACGCAGTATTTT. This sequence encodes CASSPRGGGGDTQYF.

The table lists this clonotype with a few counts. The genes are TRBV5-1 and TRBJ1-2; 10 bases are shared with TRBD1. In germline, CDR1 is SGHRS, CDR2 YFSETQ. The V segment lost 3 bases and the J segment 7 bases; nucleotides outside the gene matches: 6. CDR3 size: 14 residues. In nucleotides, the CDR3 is TGCGCCAGCAGCTCCGGGGACAGGGGAGGTGGCTACACCTTC. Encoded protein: CASSSGDRGGGYTF.

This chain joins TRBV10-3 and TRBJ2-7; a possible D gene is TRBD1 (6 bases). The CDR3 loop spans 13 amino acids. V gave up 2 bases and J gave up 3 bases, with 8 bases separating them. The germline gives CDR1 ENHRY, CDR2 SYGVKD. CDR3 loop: CAISEGQFYEQYF. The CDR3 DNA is TGTGCCATCAGTGAGGGACAGTTCTACGAGCAGTACTTC.

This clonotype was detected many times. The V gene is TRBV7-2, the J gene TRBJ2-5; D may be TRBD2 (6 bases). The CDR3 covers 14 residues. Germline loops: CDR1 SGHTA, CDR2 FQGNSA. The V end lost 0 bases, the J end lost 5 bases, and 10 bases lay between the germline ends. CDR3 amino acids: CASSLAGGGETQYF. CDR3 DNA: TGTGCCAGCAGCTTAGCGGGAGGAGGGGAGACCCAGTACTTC.

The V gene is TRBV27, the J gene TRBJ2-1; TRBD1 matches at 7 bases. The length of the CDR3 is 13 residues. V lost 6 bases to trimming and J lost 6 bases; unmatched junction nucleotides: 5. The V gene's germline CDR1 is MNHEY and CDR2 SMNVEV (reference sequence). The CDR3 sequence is CASRPDRVNEQFF. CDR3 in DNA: TGTGCCAGCAGACCCGACAGGGTCAATGAGCAGTTCTTC.

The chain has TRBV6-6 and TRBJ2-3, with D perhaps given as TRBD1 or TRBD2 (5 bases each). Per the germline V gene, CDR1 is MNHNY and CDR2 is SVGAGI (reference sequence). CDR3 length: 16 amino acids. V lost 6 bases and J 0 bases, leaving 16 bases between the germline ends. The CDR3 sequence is CASRPTGAASTDTQYF. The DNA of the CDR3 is TGTGCCAGCAGGCCTACCGGGGCTGCTAGCACAGATACGCAGTATTTT.

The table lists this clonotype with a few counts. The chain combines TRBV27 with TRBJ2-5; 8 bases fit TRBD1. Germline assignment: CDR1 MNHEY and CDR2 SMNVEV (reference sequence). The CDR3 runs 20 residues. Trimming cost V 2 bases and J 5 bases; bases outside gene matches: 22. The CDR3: CASSLRARDRGLLRRETQYF. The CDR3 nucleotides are TGTGCCAGCAGTTTAAGGGCGCGAGACAGGGGACTCCTACGGAGGGAGACCCAGTACTTC.

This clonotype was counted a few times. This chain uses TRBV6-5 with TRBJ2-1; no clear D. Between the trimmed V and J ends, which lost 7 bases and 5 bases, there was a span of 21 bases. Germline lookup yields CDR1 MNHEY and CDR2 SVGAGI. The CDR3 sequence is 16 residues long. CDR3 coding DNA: TGTGCCAGCAAAAGGATTAGCTCCTCTCCACACAATGAGCAGTTCTTC. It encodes CASKRISSSPHNEQFF.

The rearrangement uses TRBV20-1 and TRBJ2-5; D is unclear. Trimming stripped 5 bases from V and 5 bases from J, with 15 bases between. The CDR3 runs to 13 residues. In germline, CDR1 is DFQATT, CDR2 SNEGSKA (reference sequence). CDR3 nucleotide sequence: TGCAGTGCTTCTATGGTGGGGAAGGAGACCCAGTACTTC. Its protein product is CSASMVGKETQYF.

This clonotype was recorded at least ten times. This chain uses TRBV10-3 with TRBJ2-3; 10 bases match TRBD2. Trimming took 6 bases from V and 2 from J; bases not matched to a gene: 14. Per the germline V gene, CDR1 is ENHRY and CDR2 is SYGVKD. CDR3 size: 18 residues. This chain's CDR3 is CAISNSRLAGGATDTQYF. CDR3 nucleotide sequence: TGTGCCATCAGCAATTCCCGACTAGCGGGCGGCGCCACAGATACGCAGTATTTT.

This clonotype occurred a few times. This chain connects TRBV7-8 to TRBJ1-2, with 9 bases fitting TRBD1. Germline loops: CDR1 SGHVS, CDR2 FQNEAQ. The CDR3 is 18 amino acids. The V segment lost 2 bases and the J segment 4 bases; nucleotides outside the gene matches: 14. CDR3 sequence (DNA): TGTGCCAGCAGCTTACGGGGGACAGGGAGAGGGACTAGCTATGGCTACACCTTC. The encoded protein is CASSLRGTGRGTSYGYTF.

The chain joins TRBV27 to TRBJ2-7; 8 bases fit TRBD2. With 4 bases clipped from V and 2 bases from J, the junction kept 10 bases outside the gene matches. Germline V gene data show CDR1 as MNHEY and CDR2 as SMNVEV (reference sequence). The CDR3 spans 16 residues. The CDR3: CASSSTGRAPAYEQYF. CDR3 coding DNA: TGTGCCAGCAGTTCGACCGGGAGGGCCCCGGCCTACGAGCAGTACTTC.

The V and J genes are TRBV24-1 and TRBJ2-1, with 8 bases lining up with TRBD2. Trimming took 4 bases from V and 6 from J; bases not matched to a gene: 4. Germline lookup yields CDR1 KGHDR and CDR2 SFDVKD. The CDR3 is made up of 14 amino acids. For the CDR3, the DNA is TGTGCCACCAGTGACGGGACTAGTCTCAATGAGCAGTTCTTC. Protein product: CATSDGTSLNEQFF.

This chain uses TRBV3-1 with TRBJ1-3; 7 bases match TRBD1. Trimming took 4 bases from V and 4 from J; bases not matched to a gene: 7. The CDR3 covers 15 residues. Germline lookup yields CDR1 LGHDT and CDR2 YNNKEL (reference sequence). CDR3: CASSPKDRRGNTIYF. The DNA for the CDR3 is TGTGCCAGCAGCCCGAAGGACAGGCGAGGAAACACCATATATTTT.

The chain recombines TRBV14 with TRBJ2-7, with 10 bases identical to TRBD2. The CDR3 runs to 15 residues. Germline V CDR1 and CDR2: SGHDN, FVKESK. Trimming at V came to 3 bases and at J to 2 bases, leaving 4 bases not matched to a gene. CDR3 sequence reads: CASSHILAGAYEQYF. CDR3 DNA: TGTGCCAGCAGCCACATCCTAGCGGGAGCCTACGAGCAGTACTTC.

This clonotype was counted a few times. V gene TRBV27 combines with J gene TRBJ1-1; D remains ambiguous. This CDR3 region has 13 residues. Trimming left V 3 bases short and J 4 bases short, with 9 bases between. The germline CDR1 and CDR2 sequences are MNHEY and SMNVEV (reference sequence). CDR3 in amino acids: CASSFSLGTEAFF. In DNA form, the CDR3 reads TGTGCCAGCAGTTTTTCCCTGGGCACTGAAGCTTTCTTT.

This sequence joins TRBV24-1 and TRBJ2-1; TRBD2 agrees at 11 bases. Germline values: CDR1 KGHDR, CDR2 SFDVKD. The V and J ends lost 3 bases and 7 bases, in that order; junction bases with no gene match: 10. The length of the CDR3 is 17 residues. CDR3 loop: CATSDTRLAGYNNEQFF. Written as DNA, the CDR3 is TGTGCCACCAGTGATACGCGACTAGCGGGGTATAATAATGAGCAGTTCTTC.

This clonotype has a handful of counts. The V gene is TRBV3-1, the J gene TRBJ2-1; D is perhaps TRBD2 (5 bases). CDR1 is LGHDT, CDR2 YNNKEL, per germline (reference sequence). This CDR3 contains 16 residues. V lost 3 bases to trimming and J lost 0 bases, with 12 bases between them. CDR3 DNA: TGTGCCAGCAGCCAGACGAGACTATACTCCTACAATGAGCAGTTCTTC. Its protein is CASSQTRLYSYNEQFF.

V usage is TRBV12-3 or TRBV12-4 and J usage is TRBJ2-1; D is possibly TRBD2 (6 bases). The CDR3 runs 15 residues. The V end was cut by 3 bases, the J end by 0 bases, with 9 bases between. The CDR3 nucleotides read TGTGCCAGCAGTTTCTTCGGGGGCTCCTACAATGAGCAGTTCTTC. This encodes CASSFFGGSYNEQFF.

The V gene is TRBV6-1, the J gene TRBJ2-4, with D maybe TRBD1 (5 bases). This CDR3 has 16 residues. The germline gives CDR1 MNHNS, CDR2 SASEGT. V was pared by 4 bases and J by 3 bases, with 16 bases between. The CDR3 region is CASSADPRVYKNIQYF. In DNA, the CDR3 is TGTGCCAGCAGTGCGGACCCCAGGGTATACAAAAACATTCAGTACTTC.

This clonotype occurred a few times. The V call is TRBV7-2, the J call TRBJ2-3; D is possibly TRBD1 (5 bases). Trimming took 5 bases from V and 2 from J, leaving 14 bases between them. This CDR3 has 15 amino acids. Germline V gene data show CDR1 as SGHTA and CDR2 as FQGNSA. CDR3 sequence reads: CASSGNGHLTDTQYF. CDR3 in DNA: TGTGCCAGCAGCGGTAATGGACATCTCACAGATACGCAGTATTTT.

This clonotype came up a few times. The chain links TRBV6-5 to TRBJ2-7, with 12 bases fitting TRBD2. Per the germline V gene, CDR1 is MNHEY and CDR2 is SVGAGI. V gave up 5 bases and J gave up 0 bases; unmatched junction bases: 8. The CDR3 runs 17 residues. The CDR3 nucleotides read TGTGCCAGCAGTGAGGGACTAGCGGGCCATACCTCCTACGAGCAGTACTTC. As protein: CASSEGLAGHTSYEQYF.

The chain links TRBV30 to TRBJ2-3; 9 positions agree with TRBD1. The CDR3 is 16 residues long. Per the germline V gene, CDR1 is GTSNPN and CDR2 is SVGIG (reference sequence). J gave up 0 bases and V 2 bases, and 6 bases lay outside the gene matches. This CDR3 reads CAWSPGTGFSTDTQYF. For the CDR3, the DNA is TGTGCCTGGAGTCCCGGGACAGGGTTCAGCACAGATACGCAGTATTTT.

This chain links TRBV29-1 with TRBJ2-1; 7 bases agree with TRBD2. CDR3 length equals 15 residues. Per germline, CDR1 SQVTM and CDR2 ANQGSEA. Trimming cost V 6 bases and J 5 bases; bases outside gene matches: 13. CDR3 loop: CSVRRLAQNDNEQFF. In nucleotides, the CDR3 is TGCAGCGTCCGCCGACTAGCTCAAAATGACAATGAGCAGTTCTTC.

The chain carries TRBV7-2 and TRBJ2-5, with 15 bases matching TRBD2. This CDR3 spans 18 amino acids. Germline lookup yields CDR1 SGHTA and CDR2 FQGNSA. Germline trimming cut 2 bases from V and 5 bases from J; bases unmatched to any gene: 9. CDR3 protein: CASSLRTSGRAGRETQYF. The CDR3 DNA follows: TGTGCCAGCAGCTTAAGGACTAGCGGGAGGGCCGGTAGGGAGACCCAGTACTTC.

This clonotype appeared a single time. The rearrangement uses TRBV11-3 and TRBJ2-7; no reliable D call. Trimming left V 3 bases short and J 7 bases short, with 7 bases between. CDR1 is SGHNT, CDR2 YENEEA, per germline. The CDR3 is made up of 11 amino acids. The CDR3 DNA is TGTGCCAGCAGCTTTGGGATGGAGCAGTACTTC. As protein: CASSFGMEQYF.

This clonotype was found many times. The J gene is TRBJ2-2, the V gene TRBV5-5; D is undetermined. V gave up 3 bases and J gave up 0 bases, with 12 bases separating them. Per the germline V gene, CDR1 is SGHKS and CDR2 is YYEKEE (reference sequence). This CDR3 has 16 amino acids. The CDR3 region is CASSWQVTTNTGELFF. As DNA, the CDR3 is TGTGCCAGCAGCTGGCAGGTTACCACGAACACCGGGGAGCTGTTTTTT.

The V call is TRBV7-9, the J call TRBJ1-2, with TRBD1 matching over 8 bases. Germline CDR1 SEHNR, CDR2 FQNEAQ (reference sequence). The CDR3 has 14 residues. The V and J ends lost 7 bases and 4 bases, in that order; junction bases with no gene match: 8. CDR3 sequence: CASIDRGDGYGYTF. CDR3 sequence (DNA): TGTGCCAGCATCGACAGGGGTGACGGCTATGGCTACACCTTC.

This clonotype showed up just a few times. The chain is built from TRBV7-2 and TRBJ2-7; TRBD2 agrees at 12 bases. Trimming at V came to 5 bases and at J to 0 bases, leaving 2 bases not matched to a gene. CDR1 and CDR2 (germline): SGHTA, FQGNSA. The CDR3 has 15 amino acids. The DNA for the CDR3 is TGTGCCAGCAGCAGGACTAGCGGGGTCTCCTACGAGCAGTACTTC. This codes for CASSRTSGVSYEQYF.

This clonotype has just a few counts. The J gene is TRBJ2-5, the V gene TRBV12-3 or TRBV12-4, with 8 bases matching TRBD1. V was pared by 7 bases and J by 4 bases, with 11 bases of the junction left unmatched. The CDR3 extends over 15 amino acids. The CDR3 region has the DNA TGTGCCAGCACCTCCATCGGACAGGGACTAGAGACCCAGTACTTC. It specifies CASTSIGQGLETQYF.

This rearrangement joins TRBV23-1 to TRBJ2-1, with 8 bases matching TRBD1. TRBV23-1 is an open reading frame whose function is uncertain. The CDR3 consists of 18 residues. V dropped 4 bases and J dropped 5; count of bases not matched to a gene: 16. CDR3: CASSPGRDRGGPNNEQFF. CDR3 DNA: TGCGCCAGCAGTCCTGGCCGAGACAGGGGAGGCCCGAACAATGAGCAGTTCTTC.